Below, 8 T cell receptor beta chains from the same sample are listed, as sequenced in a study of T cell clonotyping in hematopoietic cell transplantation. Sequenced by immunoSEQ multiplex PCR; TCRdb stores in-frame clones only, minus some. The table has around 24,000 clones, around 83% seen once. Time point given: recipient sample about 28 days before transplant, after cytoreduction. The sequencing used peripheral blood mononuclear cells, collected before stem cell transplant. These TCRs come from a woman aged 55-70 years with acute myeloid leukemia. Some clones in this sample may be carry-over from other donors' samples.

This chain connects TRBV5-1 to TRBJ1-1; TRBD1 matches at 8 bases. Trimming took 4 bases from V and 6 from J; bases not matched to a gene: 11. CDR3 length: 15 amino acids. The germline V gene encodes CDR1 SGHRS and CDR2 YFSETQ. CDR3 bases: TGCGCCAGCAGCGCGAGAAAGGACAGGGCCGCTGAAGCTTTCTTT. Amino acids: CASSARKDRAAEAFF.

The V gene is TRBV7-3, the J gene TRBJ2-3; the match to TRBD2 covers 10 bases. The CDR3 is made up of 15 amino acids. V gave up 5 bases and J gave up 3 bases; unmatched junction bases: 5. Per germline, CDR1 SGHTA and CDR2 FQGTGA. The CDR3 reads CASSPGLAETDTQYF. In DNA, the CDR3 is TGTGCCAGCAGCCCAGGACTAGCGGAAACAGATACGCAGTATTTT.

The sample holds a few counts of this clone. The chain joins TRBV19 to TRBJ1-6; 8 nucleotides align to TRBD1. Germline CDR1 reads LNHDA; CDR2 reads SQIVND (reference sequence). Losses at the gene ends were 5 bases for V and 8 bases for J; bases not matched to a gene: 5. This CDR3 has 14 residues. CDR3 sequence (DNA): TGTGCCAGTAGTGCAGGGGGCGAATATTCACCCCTCCACTTT. This encodes CASSAGGEYSPLHF.

The chain has TRBV7-3 and TRBJ2-1; D is possibly TRBD1 (6 bases). The CDR3 length is 16 residues. Germline CDR1 is SGHTA and CDR2 is FQGTGA. Trimming left V 5 bases short and J 0 bases short, with 14 bases between. The CDR3 is CASSTSADSSYNEQFF. In DNA, the CDR3 is TGTGCCAGCAGCACCTCAGCGGACAGCTCCTACAATGAGCAGTTCTTC.

This chain joins TRBV10-3 and TRBJ2-5; D ambiguous. The CDR3 loop spans 12 amino acids. V lost 5 bases and J 2 bases, leaving 6 bases between the germline ends. Germline V gene data show CDR1 as ENHRY and CDR2 as SYGVKD. In DNA, the CDR3 is TGTGCCATCAGTAAAACTCAAGAGACCCAGTACTTC. Translating it yields CAISKTQETQYF.

The V gene is TRBV11-2, the J gene TRBJ1-1; TRBD1 agrees at 7 bases. V trimming: 4 bases; J trimming: 1 base; junction bases outside the gene matches: 0. The germline gives CDR1 SGHAT, CDR2 FQNNGV. The CDR3 covers 13 residues. In nucleotides, the CDR3 is TGTGCCAGCAGCTGGACAGGGAACACTGAAGCTTTCTTT. It is translated as CASSWTGNTEAFF.

This sequence joins TRBV27 and TRBJ2-7, with 7 bases matching TRBD2. Germline V gene data show CDR1 as MNHEY and CDR2 as SMNVEV (reference sequence). The trim removed 8 bases at V and 0 bases at J, leaving 10 bases unmatched. This CDR3 has 15 amino acids. CDR3 sequence reads: CASVYGTGGSYEQYF. The DNA for the CDR3 is TGTGCCAGCGTATACGGAACGGGGGGCTCCTACGAGCAGTACTTC.

The J gene is TRBJ1-1, the V gene TRBV7-8; no definite D call. Trimming took off 4 bases at V and 0 bases at J, with 15 bases between the two ends. The CDR3 has 16 amino acids. Germline V gene sequence: CDR1 SGHVS, CDR2 FQNEAQ. The CDR3 region is CASSSYRVQMNTEAFF. The DNA for the CDR3 is TGTGCCAGCAGCTCCTACCGAGTACAAATGAACACTGAAGCTTTCTTT.